Each of the 25 T cell receptor beta chains below was sequenced from the same sample in a study of blood T cell repertoires in COVID-19. Assay: immunoSEQ multiplex PCR; the TCRdb copy retains only in-frame clones and omits some. The data hold roughly 430,000 clones, with approximately 88% observed a single time. The sample taken for sequencing was PBMCs or T cells enriched from blood (not recorded which). The receptors were sampled from a woman aged 40 to 49 with acute COVID-19.

V usage is TRBV24-1 and J usage is TRBJ1-4, with D possibly matching TRBD1 (5 bases). Germline loops: CDR1 KGHDR, CDR2 SFDVKD. The CDR3 sequence is 16 residues long. V lost 2 bases to trimming and J lost 6 bases, with 15 bases between them. Written as DNA, the CDR3 is TGTGCCACCAGTGATTCTGCGGGGGTTGGGCATGAAAAACTGTTTTTT. Translated: CATSDSAGVGHEKLFF.

This chain links TRBV5-8 with TRBJ1-3; maybe TRBD1 (5 bases). In germline, CDR1 is SGHTS, CDR2 YDEGEE. V was shortened by 3 bases and J by 0 bases, with 13 bases between the two germline ends. CDR3 length: 16 residues. CDR3 sequence reads: CASSWGTSNSGNTIYF. In DNA form, the CDR3 reads TGTGCCAGCAGCTGGGGCACCTCCAACTCTGGAAACACCATATATTTT. The variable domain in full, with the rest retrieved from reference TRBV5-8 and TRBJ1-3, is EAGVTQSPTHLIKTRGQQATLRCSPISGHTSVYWYQQALGLGLQFLLWYDEGEERNRGNFPPRFSGRQFPNYSSELNVNALELEDSALYLCASSWGTSNSGNTIYFGEGSWLTVV.

This clone was detected once. The chain links TRBV7-2 to TRBJ2-7, with 7 positions matching TRBD1. The germline gives CDR1 SGHTA, CDR2 FQGNSA. The CDR3 is 15 residues long. J lost 5 bases, V lost 5 bases, and 12 bases had no gene match. The CDR3 bases are TGTGCCAGCAGCCCGCGGACAGGTGGGAGTAACGAGCAGTACTTC. Translation gives CASSPRTGGSNEQYF.

In this sample, this clone turned up a few times. The CDR3, as DNA: TGTGCCTGGAGAGGTGGCGGGGAGACCCAGTACTTC. Its translation: CAWRGGGETQYF. V gene TRBV30 combines with J gene TRBJ2-5, with a weak D call TRBD2 (5 bases). V shed 3 bases and J shed 5 bases, with 10 bases lying between them. CDR1 and CDR2 from the germline V gene are GTSNPN and SVGIG (reference sequence). The CDR3 consists of 12 residues.

This chain's CDR3 is CASSSTGQGRDYGYTF. In DNA form, the CDR3 reads TGTGCCAGCAGTTCCACGGGACAGGGGCGTGACTATGGCTACACCTTC. V and J are TRBV28 and TRBJ1-2; 10 nucleotides align to TRBD1. V gave up 4 bases and J gave up 3 bases; unmatched junction bases: 8. The CDR3 consists of 16 residues. Germline V CDR1 and CDR2: MDHEN, SYDVKM.

This clone was counted a few times. The chain couples TRBV3-1 (or the pseudogene TRBV3-2) to TRBJ2-2; the match to TRBD2 covers 7 bases. This CDR3 has 14 amino acids. Germline CDR1 is LGHDT and CDR2 is YNNKEL (reference sequence). Trimming took 3 bases from V and 6 from J; bases not matched to a gene: 4. The CDR3 is CASSHGLVAGELFF. Written as DNA, the CDR3 is TGTGCCAGCAGCCACGGACTAGTGGCCGGGGAGCTGTTTTTT.

This clone came up once. This chain joins TRBV30 and TRBJ2-3; the match to TRBD2 covers 7 bases. The germline V gene encodes CDR1 GTSNPN and CDR2 SVGIG (reference sequence). The CDR3 is 18 residues long. The trim removed 6 bases at V and 0 bases at J, leaving 18 bases unmatched. CDR3 in DNA: TGTGCCTGTGGGAGGGGTCGGGCTCTTCCGCCAAGCACAGATACGCAGTATTTT. Its translation is CACGRGRALPPSTDTQYF.

This chain links TRBV7-9 with TRBJ1-2, with 7 bases lining up with TRBD1. The CDR3 covers 14 residues. CDR1 is SEHNR, CDR2 FQNEAQ, per germline (reference sequence). V lost 4 bases to trimming and J lost 8 bases; unmatched junction nucleotides: 10. The CDR3 loop is CASSSTGEALGYTF. CDR3 nucleotide sequence: TGTGCCAGCAGCTCCACAGGGGAAGCTTTGGGCTACACCTTC.

The rearrangement uses TRBV6-5 and TRBJ2-7; 7 bases are a match to TRBD1. Germline values: CDR1 MNHEY, CDR2 SVGAGI. V was clipped by 6 bases and J by 4 bases; unmatched bases: 6. The CDR3 is made up of 13 amino acids. The CDR3 loop reads CASSSGQQYEQYF. The CDR3 nucleotides are TGTGCCAGCAGCTCGGGACAGCAATACGAGCAGTACTTC.

The rearrangement links TRBV10-3 to TRBJ1-4; 7 bases align to TRBD1. The germline gives CDR1 ENHRY, CDR2 SYGVKD. There are 15 residues in the CDR3. The trim removed 0 bases at V and 11 bases at J, leaving 9 bases unmatched. The CDR3 nucleotides read TGTGCCATCAGTGAGTCGGACACTACAGGGGAGAAACTGTTTTTT. Translation gives CAISESDTTGEKLFF.

This clone was recorded only once. The CDR3 region has the DNA TGTGCCAGCACCGAGACGGGGAAACTGTTTTTT. Its protein product is CASTETGKLFF. The chain is built from TRBV12-3 or TRBV12-4 and TRBJ1-4; D is undetermined. The CDR3 consists of 11 residues. V was trimmed by 7 bases and J by 11 bases, leaving 11 bases between them.

V usage is TRBV10-3 and J usage is TRBJ1-2; 9 bases line up with TRBD1. Germline loops: CDR1 ENHRY, CDR2 SYGVKD. The CDR3 runs to 15 residues. V lost 6 bases, J lost 6 bases, and 11 bases stayed unmatched. Here the CDR3 DNA reads TGTGCCATCAGGTTACCTCGGGACAGGGCTGATGGCTACACCTTC. Protein sequence: CAIRLPRDRADGYTF.

The V gene is TRBV7-6, the J gene TRBJ2-2; 7 bases agree with TRBD1. J gave up 2 bases and V 5 bases, and 5 bases lay outside the gene matches. The CDR3 runs 15 residues. Germline CDR1 reads SGHVS; CDR2 reads FNYEAQ. The CDR3 loop reads CASSTRDSNTGELFF. In DNA, the CDR3 is TGTGCCAGCAGCACCCGGGACAGCAACACCGGGGAGCTGTTTTTT.

V and J are TRBV4-2 and TRBJ2-3; D is perhaps TRBD1 (5 bases). The length of the CDR3 is 14 residues. Germline V gives CDR1 LGHNA, CDR2 YNFKEQ. Trimming pared 4 bases from V and 3 bases from J, leaving 11 bases between. This chain's CDR3 is CASSREGATDTQYF. CDR3 bases: TGTGCCAGCAGCCGAGAAGGGGCGACAGATACGCAGTATTTT.

This clone has just one count. V usage is TRBV5-1 and J usage is TRBJ2-7; D unresolved. Germline V gene lookup returns CDR1 SGHRS and CDR2 YFSETQ. V shed 0 bases and J shed 1 base, with 14 bases lying between them. CDR3 size: 16 residues. The CDR3 nucleotides are TGCGCCAGCAGCTTGGCAGTGGCGCCGACATCCTACGAGCAGTACTTC. This gives the protein CASSLAVAPTSYEQYF.

This clone was seen a few times. V and J are TRBV10-3 and TRBJ2-5; unclear D gene. V was cut by 4 bases and J by 6 bases, with 9 bases left in between. This CDR3 region has 12 residues. CDR1 ENHRY and CDR2 SYGVKD come from the germline V gene. This CDR3 is CAISVSEKTQYF. The CDR3 nucleotides are TGTGCCATCAGTGTGAGTGAAAAGACCCAGTACTTC.

This chain links TRBV5-1 with TRBJ2-3, with 7 positions matching TRBD1. V lost 5 bases, J lost 3 bases, and 6 bases stayed unmatched. CDR3 length: 14 amino acids. Germline loops: CDR1 SGHRS, CDR2 YFSETQ. The DNA of the CDR3 is TGCGCCAGCAGGTGGGGACAGTCAACAGATACGCAGTATTTT. Protein: CASRWGQSTDTQYF.

Here the CDR3 reads CASSEYQSTSYEQYF. The CDR3 DNA reads TGTGCCAGCAGTGAGTACCAGTCCACCTCCTACGAGCAGTACTTC. The gene calls are TRBV6-1 and TRBJ2-7, with D hard to call. The CDR3 covers 15 residues. Germline V lookup: CDR1 MNHNS, CDR2 SASEGT. V lost 3 bases and J 0 bases, leaving 12 bases between the germline ends.

The chain recombines TRBV5-4 with TRBJ2-2, with 7 nucleotides matching TRBD1. The CDR3 length is 17 residues. The ends lost 0 bases at V and 4 bases at J; junction bases unmatched: 9. Germline V gene sequence: CDR1 SGHNT, CDR2 YYREEE (reference sequence). For the CDR3, the DNA is TGTGCCAGCAGCTTGGCCTTGGGACAGACATCCACCGGGGAGCTGTTTTTT. This sequence encodes CASSLALGQTSTGELFF.

The V and J genes are TRBV18 and TRBJ1-2; D gene ambiguous. The CDR3 covers 15 residues. V dropped 3 bases and J dropped 4 bases, with 15 bases sitting between them. CDR1 KGHSH and CDR2 LQKENI come from the germline V gene. As DNA, the CDR3 is TGTGCCAGCTCACCTACGACCCCGCGGGGCTATGGCTACACCTTC. As protein: CASSPTTPRGYGYTF.

This clone was detected once. The chain links TRBV2 to TRBJ1-1, with a tentative D call TRBD1 (5 bases). Trimming stripped 4 bases from V and 11 bases from J, with 11 bases between. The CDR3 sequence is 11 residues long. Per germline, CDR1 SNHLY and CDR2 FYNNEI. CDR3 coding DNA: TGTGCCAGCAGTGGGCAGGGTACGGCTTTCTTT. Its translation is CASSGQGTAFF.

The V gene is TRBV29-1, the J gene TRBJ1-2, with 11 bases that match TRBD1. Losses at the gene ends were 0 bases for V and 8 bases for J; bases not matched to a gene: 11. Looked up from germline, CDR1 is SQVTM and CDR2 is ANQGSEA. This CDR3 is built from 16 residues. The CDR3 is CSVEDGPDRGQEGYTF. CDR3 bases: TGCAGCGTTGAAGATGGGCCGGACAGGGGGCAGGAGGGCTACACCTTC.

The chain's CDR3 is CASSHSNEKLFF. For the CDR3, the DNA is TGCGCCAGCAGCCACTCTAATGAAAAACTGTTTTTT. This chain joins TRBV4-1 and TRBJ1-4; D is unresolved. The length of the CDR3 is 12 residues. V was shortened by 3 bases and J by 3 bases, with 2 bases between the two germline ends. Germline CDR1 MGHRA, CDR2 YSYEKL.

V gene TRBV21-1 combines with J gene TRBJ2-1; the table's D call TRBD2 went unverified against the DNA. TRBV21-1 is an annotated pseudogene. This CDR3 spans 16 amino acids. CDR3 loop: CASSKDCSPSYNEQFF. CDR3 DNA: TGTGCCAGCAGCAAAGATTGCAGTCCTAGCTACAATGAGCAGTTCTTC.

The CDR3 nucleotides read TGTGCCAGCAGCTTTGGCGTGGCGGGTGGAAACACCATATATTTT. Protein sequence: CASSFGVAGGNTIYF. The chain links TRBV5-4 to TRBJ1-3, with D hard to call. Germline V gene sequence: CDR1 SGHNT, CDR2 YYREEE (reference sequence). Trimming cost V 2 bases and J 3 bases, with 12 bases left between them. The CDR3 consists of 15 residues.